What follows describes a single T cell receptor (beta chain). Its specificity is unknown. Here immunoSEQ multiplex PCR was the method, and the copy in TCRdb shows in-frame clones only, minus some. The table lists 90,000 to 120,000 clones, about 89% of them singletons. This sample was included in a study of T cell responses to AZD1222 COVID-19 vaccine. Notes on the study in general: White British ancestry dominated among donors, who included more females, and clonal diversity was possibly underestimated. The breadth and depth of Spike-specific TCRs increased once two AZD1222 doses had been given.

Losses at the gene ends were 2 bases for V and 3 bases for J; bases not matched to a gene: 9. Germline-derived CDR1 and CDR2 are SGHAT and FQNNGV. The CDR3 runs 17 residues. The sequencing here drew on peripheral blood, taken 28 days after the second dose of the MenACWY control vaccine. V and J are TRBV11-2 and TRBJ1-1; 10 bases match TRBD1. This receptor was obtained from an adult who received the MenACWY meningococcal vaccine as a control. The CDR3 DNA sequence: TGTGCCAGCAGCTTATTCGAGCCCGGGACAGGGGACACTGAAGCTTTCTTT. Residues: CASSLFEPGTGDTEAFF.